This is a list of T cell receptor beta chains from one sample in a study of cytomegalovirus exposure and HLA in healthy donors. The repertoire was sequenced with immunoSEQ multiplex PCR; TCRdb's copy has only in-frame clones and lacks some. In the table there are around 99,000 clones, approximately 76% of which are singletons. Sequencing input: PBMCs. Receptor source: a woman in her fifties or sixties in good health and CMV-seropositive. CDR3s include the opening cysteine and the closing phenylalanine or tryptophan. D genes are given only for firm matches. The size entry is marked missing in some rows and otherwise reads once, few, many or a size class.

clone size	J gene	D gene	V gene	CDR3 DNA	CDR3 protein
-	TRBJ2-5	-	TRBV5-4	TGTGCCAGCAGCCGCGCATCAGGCGAGACCCAGTACTTC	CASSRASGETQYF
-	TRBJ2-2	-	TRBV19	TGTGCCAGTAGTACCTATAGCGGAGCTAACACCGGGGAGCTGTTTTTT	CASSTYSGANTGELFF
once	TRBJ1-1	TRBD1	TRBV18	TGTGCCAGCTCACCGCGGGGACAGGGGAACACTGAAGCTTTCTTT	CASSPRGQGNTEAFF
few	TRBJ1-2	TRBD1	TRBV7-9	TGTGCCAGCAGCTTAGGGCCGCGTGGACAGGATGGCTACACCTTC	CASSLGPRGQDGYTF
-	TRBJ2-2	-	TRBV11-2	TGTGCCAGCAGCCCGACGGCGGGGTCCGGGGAGCTGTTTTTT	CASSPTAGSGELFF
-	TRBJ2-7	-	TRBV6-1	TGTGCCAGCAGGGAGGGAAACGAGCAGTACTTC	CASREGNEQYF
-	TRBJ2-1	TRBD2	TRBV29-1	TGCAGCGTGAGGGGACTAGCGGGGGCGTTCTACAATGAGCAGTTCTTC	CSVRGLAGAFYNEQFF
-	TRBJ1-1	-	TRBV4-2	TGTGCCAGCAGCCATGGACAGCTGAACACTGAAGCTTTCTTT	CASSHGQLNTEAFF
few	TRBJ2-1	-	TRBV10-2	TGCGCCAGCAGAGATTCGGGTTGGAATGAGCAGTTCTTC	CASRDSGWNEQFF
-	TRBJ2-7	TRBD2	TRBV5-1	TGCGCCAGCAGCGCGGGACTAGCGAATAACGAGCAGTACTTC	CASSAGLANNEQYF
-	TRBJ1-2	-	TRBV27	TGTGCCAGCAGTCCTGTGGGGCGGTTTTATGGCTACACCTTC	CASSPVGRFYGYTF
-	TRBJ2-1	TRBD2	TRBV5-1	TGCGCCAGCCGCACTAGCGGGGGGGGAAATGAGCAGTTCTTC	CASRTSGGGNEQFF
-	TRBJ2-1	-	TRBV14	TGTGCCAGCAGCCCCTCCACAGGGTTCCATGAGCAGTTCTTC	CASSPSTGFHEQFF
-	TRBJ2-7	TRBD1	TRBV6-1	TGTGCCAGCAGGACAGGGGTAAGCGAGCAGTACTTC	CASRTGVSEQYF
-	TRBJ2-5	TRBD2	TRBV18	TGTGCCAGCTCACCACCGGATCGGGGGGGCCCACAGACCCAGTACTTC	CASSPPDRGGPQTQYF
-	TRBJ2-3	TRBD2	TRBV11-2	TGTGCCAGCAGCCGGGAGGGACTAGCGGGGGGCCGCGATACGCAGTATTTT	CASSREGLAGGRDTQYF
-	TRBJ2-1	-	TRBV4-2	TGTGCCAGCAGCCAAGAATTAGCATGGGAGCAGTTCTTC	CASSQELAWEQFF